The clone carrying this T cell receptor (beta chain) was recorded a few times. This entry is derived from a study of blood T cell repertoires in COVID-19. Sequencing used immunoSEQ multiplex PCR; TCRdb keeps in-frame clones, though not all of them. The repertoire holds 150,000 to 200,000 clones, with roughly 84% as singletons. The V gene lost 1 base and the J gene lost 0 bases, with 9 bases spanning the gap. CDR1 SGHVS and CDR2 FNYEAQ come from the germline V gene. The CDR3 length is 16 residues. This chain links TRBV7-6 with TRBJ2-2; a weak D match, TRBD2 (6 bases). The sample comprised peripheral blood. This clonotype was obtained from a human donor in a cohort sampled during active COVID-19. The DNA of the CDR3 is TGTGCCAGCAGCTTAGTGCGGGGACCGAACACCGGGGAGCTGTTTTTT. Its protein product is CASSLVRGPNTGELFF.